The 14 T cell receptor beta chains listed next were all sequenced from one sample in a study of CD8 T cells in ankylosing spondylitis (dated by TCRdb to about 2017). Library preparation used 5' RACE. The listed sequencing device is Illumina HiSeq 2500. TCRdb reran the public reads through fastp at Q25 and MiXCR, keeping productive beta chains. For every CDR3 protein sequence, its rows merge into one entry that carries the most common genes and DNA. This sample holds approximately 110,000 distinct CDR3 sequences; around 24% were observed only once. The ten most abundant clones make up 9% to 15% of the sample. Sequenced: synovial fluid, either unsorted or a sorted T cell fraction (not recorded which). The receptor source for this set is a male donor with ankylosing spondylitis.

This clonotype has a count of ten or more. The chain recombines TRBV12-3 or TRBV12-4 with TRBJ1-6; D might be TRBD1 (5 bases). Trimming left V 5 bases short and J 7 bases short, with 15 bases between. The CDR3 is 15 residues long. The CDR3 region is CASSPAGGVNSPLHF. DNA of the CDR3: TGTGCCAGCAGTCCCGCGGGGGGGGTAAATTCACCCCTCCACTTT.

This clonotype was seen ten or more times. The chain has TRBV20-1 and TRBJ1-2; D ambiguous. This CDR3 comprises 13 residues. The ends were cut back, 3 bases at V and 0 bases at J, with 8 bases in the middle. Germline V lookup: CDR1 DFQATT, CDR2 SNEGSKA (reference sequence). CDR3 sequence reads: CSASGSTNYGYTF. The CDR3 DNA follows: TGCAGTGCTAGCGGCAGCACTAACTATGGCTACACCTTC.

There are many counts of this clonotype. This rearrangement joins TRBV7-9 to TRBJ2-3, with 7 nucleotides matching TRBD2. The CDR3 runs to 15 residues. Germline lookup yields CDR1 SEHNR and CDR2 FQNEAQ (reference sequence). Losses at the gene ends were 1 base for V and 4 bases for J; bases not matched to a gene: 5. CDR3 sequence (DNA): TGTGCCAGCAGCTTAGGGGAGGGCCGATCAGATACGCAGTATTTT. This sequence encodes CASSLGEGRSDTQYF.

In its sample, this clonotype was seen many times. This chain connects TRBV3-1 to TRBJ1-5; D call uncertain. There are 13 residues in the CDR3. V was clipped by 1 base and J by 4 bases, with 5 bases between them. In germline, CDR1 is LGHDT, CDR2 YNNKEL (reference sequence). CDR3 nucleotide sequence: TGTGCCAGCAGCCAAGGAGCTAATCAGCCCCAGCATTTT. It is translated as CASSQGANQPQHF.

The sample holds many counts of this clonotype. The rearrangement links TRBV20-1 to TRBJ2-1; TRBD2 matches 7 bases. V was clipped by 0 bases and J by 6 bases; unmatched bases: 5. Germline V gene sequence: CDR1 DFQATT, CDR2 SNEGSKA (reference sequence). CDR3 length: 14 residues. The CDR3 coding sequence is TGCAGTGCTAGAGATCAATGGACTAGCAATGAGCAGTTCTTC. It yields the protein CSARDQWTSNEQFF.

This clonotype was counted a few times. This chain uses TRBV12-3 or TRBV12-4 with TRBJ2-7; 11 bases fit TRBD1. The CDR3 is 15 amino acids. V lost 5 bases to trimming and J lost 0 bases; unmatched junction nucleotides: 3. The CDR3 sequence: CASSGDRGGSYEQYF. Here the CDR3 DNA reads TGTGCCAGCAGTGGGGACAGGGGGGGCTCCTACGAGCAGTACTTC.

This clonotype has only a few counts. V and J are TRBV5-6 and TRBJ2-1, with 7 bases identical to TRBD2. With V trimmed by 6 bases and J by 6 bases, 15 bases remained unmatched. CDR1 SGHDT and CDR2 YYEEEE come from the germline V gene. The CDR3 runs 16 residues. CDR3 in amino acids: CASIVLSGTTINEQFF. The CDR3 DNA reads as TGTGCCAGCATCGTCCTTTCCGGGACTACCATCAATGAGCAGTTCTTC.

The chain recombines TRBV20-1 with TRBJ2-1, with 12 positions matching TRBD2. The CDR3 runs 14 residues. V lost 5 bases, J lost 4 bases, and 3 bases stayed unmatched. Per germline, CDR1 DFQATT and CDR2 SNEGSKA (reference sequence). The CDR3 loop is CSALAGGFYNEQFF. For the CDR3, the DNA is TGCAGTGCTCTAGCGGGAGGGTTTTACAATGAGCAGTTCTTC.

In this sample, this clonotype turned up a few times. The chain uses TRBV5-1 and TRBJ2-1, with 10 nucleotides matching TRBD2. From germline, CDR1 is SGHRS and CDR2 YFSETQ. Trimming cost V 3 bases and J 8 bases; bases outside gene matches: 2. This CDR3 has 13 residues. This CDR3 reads CASSSLAGDEQFF. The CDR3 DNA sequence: TGCGCCAGCAGCTCGCTAGCGGGAGATGAGCAGTTCTTC.

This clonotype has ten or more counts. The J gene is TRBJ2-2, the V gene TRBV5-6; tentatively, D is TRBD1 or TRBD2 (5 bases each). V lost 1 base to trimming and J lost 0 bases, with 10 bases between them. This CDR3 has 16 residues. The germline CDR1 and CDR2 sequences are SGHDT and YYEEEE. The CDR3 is CASSLTGTTNTGELFF. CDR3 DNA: TGTGCCAGCAGCTTGACCGGGACCACGAACACCGGGGAGCTGTTTTTT.

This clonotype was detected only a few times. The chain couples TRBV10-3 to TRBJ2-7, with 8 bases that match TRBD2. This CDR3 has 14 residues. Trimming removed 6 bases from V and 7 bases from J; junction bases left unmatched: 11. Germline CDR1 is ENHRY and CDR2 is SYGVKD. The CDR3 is CAISELGLAGEQYF. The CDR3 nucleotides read TGTGCCATCAGCGAACTTGGACTAGCAGGGGAGCAGTACTTC.

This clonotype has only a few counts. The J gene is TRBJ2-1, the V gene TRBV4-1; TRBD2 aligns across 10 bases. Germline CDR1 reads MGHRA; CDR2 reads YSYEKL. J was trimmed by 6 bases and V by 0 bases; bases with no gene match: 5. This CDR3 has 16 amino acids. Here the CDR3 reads CASSQDSSGRANEQFF. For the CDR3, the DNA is TGCGCCAGCAGCCAAGATAGCAGCGGGAGGGCCAATGAGCAGTTCTTC.

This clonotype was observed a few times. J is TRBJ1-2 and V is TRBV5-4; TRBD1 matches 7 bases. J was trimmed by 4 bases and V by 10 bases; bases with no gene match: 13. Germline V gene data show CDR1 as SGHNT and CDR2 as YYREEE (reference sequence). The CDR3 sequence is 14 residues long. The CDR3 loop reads CASHPGTDLYGYTF. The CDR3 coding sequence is TGTGCCTCTCACCCCGGGACAGATCTCTATGGCTACACCTTC. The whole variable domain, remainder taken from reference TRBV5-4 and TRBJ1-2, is ETGVTQSPTHLIKTRGQQVTLRCSSQSGHNTVSWYQQALGQGPQFIFQYYREEENGRGNFPPRFSGLQFPNYSSELNVNALELDDSALYLCASHPGTDLYGYTFGSGTRLTVV.

The CDR3 here is CASSLGLAGPYEQYF. For the CDR3, the DNA is TGTGCCAGCAGCTTAGGATTAGCGGGACCCTACGAGCAGTACTTC. The rearrangement uses TRBV7-6 and TRBJ2-7; 8 nucleotides agree with TRBD2. From germline, CDR1 is SGHVS and CDR2 FNYEAQ. The CDR3 is made up of 15 amino acids. J was trimmed by 2 bases and V by 1 base; bases with no gene match: 4.